This T cell receptor (beta chain) was documented in a study of identical twins (TCRdb year 2016). In the study overall: The study deep-sequenced TCR alpha and beta repertoires from monozygotic twins, unrelated adults of various ages and cord blood to test whether fetal clonotypes persist. To rule out contamination, the twin experiments were replicated at different times with different library preparation protocols.

What the authors observed across the whole study: Invariant T cells such as MAIT and iNKT could partly confound zero-insertion analyses, although diverse VJ usage argued against such confounding for most clonotypes. Fewer insertions were carried by abundant cord blood beta clonotypes, a similar but weaker trend appeared in young adult naive repertoires, and no such trend appeared in memory repertoires. In monozygotic twins, out-of-frame TCR alpha sharing was systematically underestimated by recombination models, although the models agreed with sharing between unrelated individuals. Compared with coincidental sharing between unrelated individuals, out-of-frame TCR alpha sequences shared between twins had an excess of sequences with low generation probability. A weaker excess of twin sharing was found in beta out-of-frame sequences because the signal-to-noise ratio was lowered by fewer shared sequences. Because the same donors could not be followed over many years, the conclusions depended on cross-sectional statistical analysis.

This clonotype was found many times. Its antigen remains unidentified. Nothing much larger sits one base from this clone, and base qualities are not available. Library creation used 5' RACE. The run used an Illumina HiSeq 2000. A universal primer binding site was added through template switching, and the final cDNA carried a unique molecular identifier so that TCR cDNA molecules could be counted accurately. First-strand cDNA for TCR alpha and beta chains was synthesized from specific primers in the conserved constant-segment region. Each cDNA library was double barcoded, with a SMART-Mk sample barcode plus Illumina barcodes, to control for contamination. TruSeq adapter sequences and Illumina sample barcodes were added in two successive PCR steps. Sequencing of the TCR alpha and beta cDNA libraries was done on the Illumina HiSeq platform using custom primers. The authors' analysis ran thus. Unique molecular identifiers were extracted from raw reads with MiGEC, and CDR3 positions were determined with MiXCR. Recombination models were inferred per individual with the repgenHMM and IGoR tools using an EM algorithm. Shared clonotype analysis was performed with the tcR package in R, normalizing sharing by the product of cloneset sizes. Out-of-frame nonproductive sequences were analyzed to study raw recombination free of thymic and clonal selection effects. The public sequencing data were trimmed at Q25 with fastp and processed into clonotypes with MiXCR by TCRdb, which kept only in-frame beta chains. Every distinct CDR3 protein forms one entry, paired with its most common genes and DNA. It is TCRdb's table, rather than the study itself, that gives the V and J calls and clone size. The sample includes approximately 700,000 distinct CDR3 sequences, with about 18% observed a single time. Of the sample, roughly 14% is held by the ten largest clones.

V drops 6 bases and J drops 3 bases, leaving 6 bases in between. Including the terminal cysteine and phenylalanine, the CDR3 comprises 12 residues. The DNA shown is the 36-base CDR3, in frame from base 1. All donors were healthy Caucasians. Three pairs of female monozygotic twins, all aged 18 to 29 years, were included in the twin cohort. Peripheral blood mononuclear cells were the source from which RNA for the TCR libraries was isolated. A further study also used this sample, focusing on T cells expressing NK-cell markers. The second investigation adds: In sorted CD3+CD56+NKG2C+, CD3+CD56+NKG2C- and CD3+CD56-NKG2C+ T-cell subsets from several donors, TCR beta-chain repertoires were profiled. Among the eight sequenced donors, only one was HCMV-seronegative, while the other seven were HCMV-seropositive. To restrict sorting to alphabetaTCR-expressing T cells, an anti-gammadeltaTCR antibody was added in several experiments. In six donors, the dominant CD3+CD56+NKG2C+ clonotypes ranked among the top 10 CD8+ clonotypes, making up about 1.0-7.5% of CD8+ T cells. Those dominant clonotypes were again the most abundant among CD3+CD56-NKG2C+ cells in a handful of donors, at 28.3-60.1%. Whether the expanded NKG2C-expressing T cell clones were specific for HCMV antigens remained unclear. The eight sequenced donors were randomly selected healthy volunteers, three men and five women. HCMV serostatus was determined by detecting HCMV-specific IgG in serum with a commercial ELISA kit. For over five donors, bulk peripheral blood T-cell repertoires were additionally sequenced from unsorted PBMC. MIGEC handled demultiplexing of the reads and grouping by UMI, while MiTCR was used to assemble and quantify clonotypes. Only TCR cDNA sequences supported by at least two reads were kept to exclude erroneous sequences. Downstream repertoire analysis used the tcR package, and clonotypes were matched across fractions by CDR3 nucleotide sequence plus V segment. VDJmatch was used to annotate antigen specificity against VDJdb, with one amino acid substitution in CDR3 permitted.

The clonotype comes from a young woman in good health. The rearrangement combines TRBV12-3 or TRBV12-4 with TRBJ1-3; the D gene is perhaps TRBD1, from 5 matching bases. Sequences were obtained from PBMCs. The DNA reads TGTGCCAGCAGGCAGGGTGGAAACACCATATATTTT. Its coded protein is CASRQGGNTIYF.